Presented here are 6 T cell receptor beta chains from one specimen sequenced in a study of shared clonotypes between healthy human individuals. The table came from immunoSEQ multiplex PCR; TCRdb's copy has only in-frame clones and leaves some out. The sample has around 2.1 million clones, 93% seen once. CD45RO-negative CD8 cells positively selected for CCR7 made up the naive population, which excluded terminally differentiated effector memory CD45RA+ cells. Material for sequencing was naive CD8+ T cells from PBMCs. These receptors came from a man in his late teens or twenties in good health. Some clones in this sample may be carry-over from other donors' samples.

The chain couples TRBV28 to TRBJ2-1; TRBD2 agrees at 11 bases. The length of the CDR3 is 14 residues. The J segment lost 6 bases and the V segment lost 7 bases, leaving 5 bases of the junction unmatched. Germline CDR1 and CDR2: MDHEN and SYDVKM. CDR3 coding DNA: TGTGCCAGCATGGTTCTAGCGGGAGGCAATGAGCAGTTCTTC. This sequence encodes CASMVLAGGNEQFF.

The J gene is TRBJ1-2, the V gene TRBV2; a possible D gene is TRBD1 (6 bases). Germline lookup yields CDR1 SNHLY and CDR2 FYNNEI. The CDR3 covers 11 residues. Trimming pared 10 bases from V and 6 bases from J, leaving 12 bases between. CDR3 DNA sequence: TGTGCCATCCCGCAGGGGCATGGCTACACCTTC. This encodes CAIPQGHGYTF.

The chain joins TRBV7-2 to TRBJ2-5, with D possibly matching TRBD2 (6 bases). The germline V gene encodes CDR1 SGHTA and CDR2 FQGNSA. This CDR3 region has 15 residues. The V gene lost 4 bases and the J gene lost 5 bases, with 17 bases spanning the gap. The CDR3: CASSSLATIPETQYF. CDR3 coding DNA: TGTGCCAGCAGCTCACTAGCTACCATCCCCGAGACCCAGTACTTC.

The genes are TRBV19 and TRBJ2-1; 10 bases are shared with TRBD1. V lost 10 bases to trimming and J lost 6 bases; unmatched junction nucleotides: 12. The CDR3 is made up of 15 amino acids. Germline CDR1 reads LNHDA; CDR2 reads SQIVND (reference sequence). The CDR3 nucleotides read TGTGCCACGAACATGGGACAGGGGACGGTCAATGAGCAGTTCTTC. Translating it yields CATNMGQGTVNEQFF. Looking up the rest from reference TRBV19 and TRBJ2-1 gives the full variable domain: DGGITQSPKYLFRKEGQNVTLSCEQNLNHDAMYWYRQDPGQGLRLIYYSQIVNDFQKGDIAEGYSVSREKKESFPLTVTSAQKNPTAFYLCATNMGQGTVNEQFFGPGTRLTVL.

The V call is TRBV20-1, the J call TRBJ2-7; D is unclear. Germline V gives CDR1 DFQATT, CDR2 SNEGSKA (reference sequence). The CDR3 loop spans 10 amino acids. The V gene lost 6 bases and the J gene lost 4 bases, with 7 bases spanning the gap. In DNA form, the CDR3 reads TGCAGTGCCCCTCCTTACGAGCAGTACTTC. Translation gives CSAPPYEQYF.

V is TRBV10-1 and J is TRBJ2-3; D is unresolved. In germline, CDR1 is WNHNN, CDR2 SYGVQD (reference sequence). V was cut by 5 bases and J by 2 bases, with 14 bases left in between. This CDR3 is built from 15 residues. The DNA of the CDR3 is TGCGCCAGCAGTTATACACTCGGACCCACAGATACGCAGTATTTT. Protein: CASSYTLGPTDTQYF.